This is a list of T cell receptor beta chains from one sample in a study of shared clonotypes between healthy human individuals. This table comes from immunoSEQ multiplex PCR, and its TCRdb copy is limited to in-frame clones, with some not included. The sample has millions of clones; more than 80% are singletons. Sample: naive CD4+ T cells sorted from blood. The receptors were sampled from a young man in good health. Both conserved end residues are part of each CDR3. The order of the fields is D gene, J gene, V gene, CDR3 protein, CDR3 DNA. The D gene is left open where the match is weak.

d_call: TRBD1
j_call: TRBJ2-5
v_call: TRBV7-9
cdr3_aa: CASSLRQGRLKETQYF
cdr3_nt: TGTGCCAGCAGCCTCAGACAGGGGCGGTTAAAAGAGACCCAGTACTTC

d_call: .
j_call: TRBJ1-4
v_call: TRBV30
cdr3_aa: CAWTTGVEKLFF
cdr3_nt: TGTGCCTGGACGACAGGAGTTGAAAAACTGTTTTTT

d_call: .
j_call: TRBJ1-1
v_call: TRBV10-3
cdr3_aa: CAISQIGQSDTEAFF
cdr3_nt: TGTGCCATCAGTCAGATTGGACAGTCGGACACTGAAGCTTTCTTT

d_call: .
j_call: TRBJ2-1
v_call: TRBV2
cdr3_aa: CASSGDFKPNNEQFF
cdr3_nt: TGTGCCAGCAGTGGGGACTTCAAACCAAACAATGAGCAGTTCTTC

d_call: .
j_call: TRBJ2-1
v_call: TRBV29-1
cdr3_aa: CSVRYSTYNEQFF
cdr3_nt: TGCAGCGTCCGTTACTCGACGTACAATGAGCAGTTCTTC

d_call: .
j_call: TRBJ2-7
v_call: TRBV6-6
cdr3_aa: CASSSYSTLSYEQYF
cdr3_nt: TGTGCCAGCAGCTCTTACTCGACACTCTCCTACGAGCAGTACTTC

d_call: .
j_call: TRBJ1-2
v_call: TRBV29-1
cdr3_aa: CSVGSDRLYGYTF
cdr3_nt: TGCAGCGTTGGCTCTGACAGACTTTATGGCTACACCTTC

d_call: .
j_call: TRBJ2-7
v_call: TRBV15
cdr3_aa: CATSRDRQAYEQYF
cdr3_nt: TGTGCCACCAGCAGAGATCGACAGGCCTACGAGCAGTACTTC

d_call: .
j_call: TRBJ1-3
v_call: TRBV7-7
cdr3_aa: CASSPGGRQSGNTIYF
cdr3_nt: TGTGCTAGCAGCCCAGGAGGAAGACAGTCTGGAAACACCATATATTTT

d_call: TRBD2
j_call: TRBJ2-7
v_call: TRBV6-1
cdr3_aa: CASSFLAEGYEQYF
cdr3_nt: TGTGCCAGCAGTTTTCTAGCGGAGGGCTACGAGCAGTACTTC

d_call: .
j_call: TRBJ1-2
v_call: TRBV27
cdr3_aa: CASSLAGSYGYTF
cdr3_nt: TGTGCCAGCAGTTTAGCAGGCTCTTATGGCTACACCTTC

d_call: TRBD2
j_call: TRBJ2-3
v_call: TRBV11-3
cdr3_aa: CASSLSGADTQYF
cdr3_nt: TGTGCCAGCAGCTTAAGCGGGGCAGATACGCAGTATTTT

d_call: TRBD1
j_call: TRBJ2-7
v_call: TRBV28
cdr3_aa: CASSRGTAYEQYF
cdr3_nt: TGTGCCAGCAGTCGAGGGACAGCCTACGAGCAGTACTTC

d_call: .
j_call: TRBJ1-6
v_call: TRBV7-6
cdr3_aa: CASSLVLF
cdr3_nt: TGTGCCAGCAGCTTAGTACTCTTT

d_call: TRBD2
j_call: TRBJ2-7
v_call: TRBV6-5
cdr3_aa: CASSYLRAGGGEQYF
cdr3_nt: TGTGCCAGCAGTTACTTGAGAGCGGGAGGGGGAGAGCAGTACTTC

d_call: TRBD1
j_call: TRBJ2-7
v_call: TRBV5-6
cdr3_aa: CASSWDRVYEQYF
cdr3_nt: TGTGCCAGCAGCTGGGACAGGGTGTACGAGCAGTACTTC

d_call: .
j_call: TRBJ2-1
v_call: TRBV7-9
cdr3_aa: CASTIGLFGPYNEQFF
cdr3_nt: TGTGCCAGCACCATCGGGCTCTTCGGCCCCTACAATGAGCAGTTCTTC

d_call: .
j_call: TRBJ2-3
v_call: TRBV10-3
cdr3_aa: CAIRGGDTDTQYF
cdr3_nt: TGTGCCATCAGAGGCGGCGACACAGATACGCAGTATTTT

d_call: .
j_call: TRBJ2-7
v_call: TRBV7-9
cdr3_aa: CASSLLGVRGPLEQYF
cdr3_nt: TGTGCCAGCAGCTTACTTGGAGTAAGGGGTCCCCTCGAGCAGTACTTC

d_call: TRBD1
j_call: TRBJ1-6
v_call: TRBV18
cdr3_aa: CASWGQGAYNSPLHF
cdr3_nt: TGTGCCAGCTGGGGACAGGGGGCCTATAATTCACCCCTCCACTTT